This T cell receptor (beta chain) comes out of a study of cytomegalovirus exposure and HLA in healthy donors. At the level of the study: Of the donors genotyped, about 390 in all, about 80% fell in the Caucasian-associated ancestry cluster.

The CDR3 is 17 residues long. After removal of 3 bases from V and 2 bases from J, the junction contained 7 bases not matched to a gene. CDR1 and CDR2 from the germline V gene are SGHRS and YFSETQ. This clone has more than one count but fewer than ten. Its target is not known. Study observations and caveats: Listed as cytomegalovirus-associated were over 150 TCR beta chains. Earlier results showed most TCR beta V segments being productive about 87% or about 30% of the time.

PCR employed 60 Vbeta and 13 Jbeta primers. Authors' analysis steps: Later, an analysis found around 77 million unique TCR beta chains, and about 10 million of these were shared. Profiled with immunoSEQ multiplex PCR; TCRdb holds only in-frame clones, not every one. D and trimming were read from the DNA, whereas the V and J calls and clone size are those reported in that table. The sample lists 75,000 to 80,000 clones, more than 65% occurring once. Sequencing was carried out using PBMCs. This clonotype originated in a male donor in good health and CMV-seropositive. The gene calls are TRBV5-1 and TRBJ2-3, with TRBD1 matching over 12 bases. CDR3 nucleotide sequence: TGCGCCAGCAGCTCGGGGACAGGGGGCCCGATCACAGATACGCAGTATTTT. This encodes CASSSGTGGPITDTQYF. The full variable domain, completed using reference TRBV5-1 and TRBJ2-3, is KAGVTQTPRYLIKTRGQQVTLSCSPISGHRSVSWYQQTPGQGLQFLFEYFSETQRNKGNFPGRFSGRQFSNSRSEMNVSTLELGDSALYLCASSSGTGGPITDTQYFGPGTRLTVL.